Presented here are 17 T cell receptor beta chains from one specimen sequenced in a study of T cell responses to AZD1222 COVID-19 vaccine. Here immunoSEQ multiplex PCR was the method, and the copy in TCRdb shows in-frame clones only, minus some. The sample includes 170,000 or so clones, about 90% of them seen just once. This material consisted of peripheral blood, taken 28 days after the second AZD1222 dose. The receptors stem from an adult who received the AZD1222 COVID-19 vaccine.

The chain combines TRBV7-2 with TRBJ2-3; D not resolved. The ends were cut back, 1 base at V and 2 bases at J, with 13 bases in the middle. CDR1 is SGHTA and CDR2 is FQGNSA in the germline V gene. The CDR3 length is 16 residues. The CDR3 DNA follows: TGTGCCAGCAGCTTAGATCGCGGCCGTCCCACAGATACGCAGTATTTT. The encoded protein is CASSLDRGRPTDTQYF.

This chain connects TRBV29-1 to TRBJ2-2, with D perhaps matching TRBD1 (6 bases). CDR1 is SQVTM, CDR2 ANQGSEA, per germline. V was shortened by 5 bases and J by 0 bases, with 13 bases between the two germline ends. The CDR3 is 15 residues long. Here the CDR3 reads CSVRRTETNTGELFF. The CDR3 nucleotides are TGCAGCGTTCGACGGACAGAAACGAACACCGGGGAGCTGTTTTTT.

In its sample, this clone was seen once. V is TRBV30 and J is TRBJ2-3; D is ambiguous. This CDR3 comprises 14 residues. CDR1 and CDR2 from the germline V gene are GTSNPN and SVGIG (reference sequence). With 4 bases removed from V and 0 bases from J, the gap between germline ends came to 11 bases. The CDR3 here is CAWTGGGSTDTQYF. DNA of the CDR3: TGTGCCTGGACAGGTGGCGGTAGCACAGATACGCAGTATTTT.

The rearrangement links TRBV7-2 to TRBJ2-1; D not resolved. The CDR3 is made up of 14 amino acids. V was clipped by 0 bases and J by 4 bases, with 7 bases between them. Germline V lookup: CDR1 SGHTA, CDR2 FQGNSA. CDR3 sequence (DNA): TGTGCCAGCAGCTTAGCGATGGCTTACAATGAGCAGTTCTTC. Translation gives CASSLAMAYNEQFF.

The chain employs TRBV19 and TRBJ2-7, with D possibly being TRBD1 (6 bases). Germline values: CDR1 LNHDA, CDR2 SQIVND (reference sequence). Deletions cut 5 bases from V and 1 base from J, with 15 bases between. The CDR3 covers 15 residues. The CDR3: CASSRRDTRSYEQYF. The CDR3 DNA sequence: TGTGCCAGTAGTCGCCGGGACACCAGGTCCTACGAGCAGTACTTC.

The rearrangement uses TRBV6-5 and TRBJ2-7; 7 positions agree with TRBD1. V was pared by 6 bases and J by 3 bases, with 8 bases of the junction left unmatched. Germline V gene sequence: CDR1 MNHEY, CDR2 SVGAGI. CDR3 length: 14 residues. The CDR3, as DNA: TGTGCCAGCAGGCCAGGGACAGAAAACTACGAGCAGTACTTC. It codes for CASRPGTENYEQYF.

This chain's CDR3 is CASSYRDGSSYEQYF. The DNA of the CDR3 is TGTGCCAGCAGTTACAGGGACGGGAGCTCCTACGAGCAGTACTTC. The rearrangement links TRBV6-5 to TRBJ2-7; D possibly corresponds to TRBD2 (6 bases). V was cut by 2 bases and J by 0 bases, with 11 bases left in between. This CDR3 has 15 residues. The germline V gene encodes CDR1 MNHEY and CDR2 SVGAGI.

This chain uses TRBV3-1 (or the pseudogene TRBV3-2) with TRBJ1-6; no clear D. Germline CDR1 and CDR2: LGHDT and YNNKEL (reference sequence). This CDR3 is built from 14 residues. Between the trimmed V and J ends, which lost 5 bases and 3 bases, there was a span of 8 bases. CDR3 bases: TGTGCCAGCAGCGAAGGTCGCTATAATTCACCCCTCCACTTT. This sequence encodes CASSEGRYNSPLHF.

V is TRBV3-1 (or the pseudogene TRBV3-2) and J is TRBJ1-3; no clear D gene. Germline CDR1 LGHDT, CDR2 YNNKEL (reference sequence). This CDR3 region has 15 residues. The V gene lost 0 bases and the J gene lost 6 bases, with 12 bases spanning the gap. CDR3 loop: CASSQDARGTNTIYF. CDR3 sequence (DNA): TGTGCCAGCAGCCAAGATGCGCGGGGAACAAACACCATATATTTT.

As for this clone: The same CDR3 can be traced to other DNA sequences in this sample. The V call is TRBV18, the J call TRBJ2-7; D is undetermined. The CDR3 contains 13 residues. V shed 3 bases and J shed 0 bases, with 6 bases lying between them. From germline, CDR1 is KGHSH and CDR2 LQKENI. This CDR3 reads CASSPSGSYEQYF. CDR3 nucleotides: TGTGCCAGCTCACCTTCGGGCTCCTACGAGCAGTACTTC.

This chain joins TRBV5-1 and TRBJ2-2, with D perhaps TRBD1 (5 bases). The V gene's germline CDR1 is SGHRS and CDR2 YFSETQ. Between the trimmed V and J ends, which lost 3 bases and 5 bases, there was a span of 8 bases. The CDR3 runs 13 residues. Here the CDR3 reads CASSSTVTGELFF. The CDR3 nucleotides read TGCGCCAGCAGCTCGACAGTAACCGGGGAGCTGTTTTTT.

In DNA form, the CDR3 reads TGTGCCAGTAGTATGATGGCAGGGGGGGGAGAGACCCAGTACTTC. Its protein is CASSMMAGGGETQYF. The chain recombines TRBV19 with TRBJ2-5; D assignment may be TRBD1 or TRBD2 (7 bases each). V was trimmed by 3 bases and J by 4 bases, leaving 15 bases between them. The CDR3 has 15 amino acids. CDR1 is LNHDA, CDR2 SQIVND, per germline (reference sequence).

The chain is built from TRBV6-5 and TRBJ2-7; no firm D call. V lost 6 bases and J lost 4, with 19 bases in between. CDR3 length: 15 amino acids. Germline assignment: CDR1 MNHEY and CDR2 SVGAGI. CDR3 sequence: CASSPDTGGVYEQYF. As DNA, the CDR3 is TGTGCCAGCAGCCCAGACACTGGTGGGGTTTACGAGCAGTACTTC.

V usage is TRBV15 and J usage is TRBJ1-2; TRBD1 aligns across 7 bases. The V segment lost 0 bases and the J segment 4 bases; nucleotides outside the gene matches: 5. The CDR3 contains 15 residues. The germline V gene has CDR1 LNHNV and CDR2 YYDKDF (reference sequence). The CDR3 nucleotides read TGTGCCACCAGCAGAGAGAGGAGACAGGGCTATGGCTACACCTTC. It is translated as CATSRERRQGYGYTF.

In its sample, this clone was seen once. The chain uses TRBV5-1 and TRBJ2-5; D tentatively fits TRBD1 or TRBD2 (5 bases each). Trimming took off 0 bases at V and 7 bases at J, with 10 bases between the two ends. The CDR3 has 13 amino acids. Per the germline V gene, CDR1 is SGHRS and CDR2 is YFSETQ. The CDR3, as DNA: TGCGCCAGCAGCTTGGACGGGGCGGGGACCCAGTACTTC. Its protein is CASSLDGAGTQYF.

The rearrangement joins TRBV7-3 to TRBJ1-5; TRBD1 matches 7 bases. Trimming cost V 2 bases and J 3 bases; bases outside gene matches: 13. This CDR3 comprises 18 residues. The germline gives CDR1 SGHTA, CDR2 FQGTGA. The chain's CDR3 is CASSLSLPRQGINQPQHF. CDR3 nucleotide sequence: TGTGCCAGCAGCTTATCCCTCCCCAGACAGGGCATCAATCAGCCCCAGCATTTT. The whole variable domain, remainder taken from reference TRBV7-3 and TRBJ1-5, is GAGVSQTPSNKVTEKGKYVELRCDPISGHTALYWYRQSLGQGPEFLIYFQGTGAADDSGLPNDRFFAVRPEGSVSTLKIQRTERGDSAVYLCASSLSLPRQGINQPQHFGDGTRLSIL.

The V call is TRBV30, the J call TRBJ2-4, with D tentatively TRBD2 (7 bases). V lost 4 bases and J lost 9, with 13 bases in between. The germline V gene has CDR1 GTSNPN and CDR2 SVGIG (reference sequence). The CDR3 contains 12 residues. This CDR3 is CAWNGGGGIQYF. For the CDR3, the DNA is TGTGCCTGGAACGGGGGCGGGGGCATTCAGTACTTC.